A single sample gave rise to the 27 T cell receptor beta chains below, sequenced in a study of regulatory T cells in long-lasting Graves disease. Time point defined: newly diagnosed GD, antithyroid drugs for less than 3 months. Preparation of the TCR library used RNA extracted from PBMCs. Construction of the TCR beta libraries employed iRepertoire HTBI primers in conjunction with Arm-PCR of CDR3 regions. TCRdb called the multiplex PCR reads again in MiXCR, with one record for every CDR3 protein. The top ten hold 7.5% to 9% of the sample, which has 510,000 or so distinct CDR3 sequences, more than 10% seen once. These data also featured in a second study, about T cells in Graves' hyperthyroidism and ophthalmopathy.

The material was peripheral blood mononuclear cells (PBMCs), obtained at new diagnosis, from a patient treated with antithyroid drugs. The receptors originated from a woman aged 30 to 39 with Graves disease.

This clonotype was observed a few times. V usage is TRBV13 and J usage is TRBJ1-1, with TRBD1 identical over 8 bases. The CDR3 consists of 14 residues. Germline V gene lookup returns CDR1 PRHDT and CDR2 FYEKMQ (reference sequence). V lost 3 bases to trimming and J lost 3 bases; unmatched junction nucleotides: 3. The CDR3 DNA reads as TGTGCCAGCAGCTTCCCGACAGGGGACACTGAAGCTTTCTTT. It is translated as CASSFPTGDTEAFF.

As concerns this clonotype: A much larger clone is a single base away; this may be a read error. J is TRBJ2-7 and V is TRBV5-5; 9 nucleotides line up with TRBD1. Per the germline V gene, CDR1 is SGHKS and CDR2 is YYEKEE (reference sequence). The V and J ends lost 9 bases and 3 bases, in that order; junction bases with no gene match: 10. The CDR3 length is 14 residues. The CDR3 nucleotides are TGTGCCAACCCTCCGACAGGGGGGAACTACGAGCAGTACTTC. Protein sequence: CANPPTGGNYEQYF.

This clonotype was counted many times. This sequence joins TRBV28 and TRBJ2-5; 8 nucleotides align to TRBD2. The CDR3 consists of 15 residues. The V gene's germline CDR1 is MDHEN and CDR2 SYDVKM. Trimming at V came to 4 bases and at J to 1 base, leaving 5 bases not matched to a gene. CDR3 protein: CASSYLSGGQETQYF. In nucleotides, the CDR3 is TGTGCCAGCAGTTATTTAAGCGGGGGCCAAGAGACCCAGTACTTC.

This clonotype was recorded at least ten times. The chain has TRBV5-1 and TRBJ2-7; TRBD1 is a possible D gene (5 bases). V lost 4 bases and J lost 1, with 9 bases in between. From germline, CDR1 is SGHRS and CDR2 YFSETQ. The CDR3 has 13 residues. CDR3 DNA: TGCGCCAGCAGCCACGACAGTTCCTACGAGCAGTACTTC. Amino acids: CASSHDSSYEQYF. Drawing the rest from reference TRBV5-1 and TRBJ2-7, the complete variable domain is KAGVTQTPRYLIKTRGQQVTLSCSPISGHRSVSWYQQTPGQGLQFLFEYFSETQRNKGNFPGRFSGRQFSNSRSEMNVSTLELGDSALYLCASSHDSSYEQYFGPGTRLTVT.

This clonotype was observed a few times. This chain joins TRBV20-1 and TRBJ1-4; D remains unclear. The germline gives CDR1 DFQATT, CDR2 SNEGSKA (reference sequence). CDR3 length equals 13 residues. V was cut by 1 base and J by 5 bases, with 8 bases left in between. CDR3 DNA: TGCAGTGCTAGAGCCAGCCGAAATGAAAAACTGTTTTTT. Its translation is CSARASRNEKLFF.

The CDR3 here is CASSWALTDTQYF. The CDR3, as DNA: TGTGCCAGCAGCTGGGCCCTCACAGATACGCAGTATTTT. The chain recombines TRBV5-6 with TRBJ2-3; the D is unclear. The CDR3 runs 13 residues. Germline lookup yields CDR1 SGHDT and CDR2 YYEEEE. The V end was cut by 3 bases, the J end by 2 bases, with 7 bases between.

This clonotype was observed at least ten times. The chain combines TRBV6-1 with TRBJ1-1; 7 bases align to TRBD1. This CDR3 has 14 residues. V shed 4 bases, J shed 2 bases, and the junction held 4 bases outside the gene matches. The germline V gene has CDR1 MNHNS and CDR2 SASEGT. The CDR3 DNA reads TGTGCCAGCAGTGTGGACAGGTCCAACACTGAAGCTTTCTTT. This translates into CASSVDRSNTEAFF.

This clonotype has more than one count but fewer than ten. This chain uses TRBV29-1 with TRBJ2-3, with unresolved D. V lost 3 bases to trimming and J lost 0 bases, with 13 bases between them. This CDR3 comprises 15 residues. Looked up from germline, CDR1 is SQVTM and CDR2 is ANQGSEA. CDR3 DNA: TGCAGCGTTGATCGTCAGGAGTCTAGCACAGATACGCAGTATTTT. This encodes CSVDRQESSTDTQYF.

This clonotype was recorded at least ten times. CDR3 region: CASSYWPSGSGETQYF. CDR3 nucleotides: TGTGCCAGCAGTTACTGGCCTAGCGGGAGTGGAGAGACCCAGTACTTC. The rearrangement uses TRBV6-5 and TRBJ2-5; TRBD2 matches at 10 bases. Germline trimming cut 1 base from V and 4 bases from J; bases unmatched to any gene: 6. CDR3 length: 16 residues. The germline V gene has CDR1 MNHEY and CDR2 SVGAGI.

This clonotype has at least ten counts. This chain joins TRBV24-1 and TRBJ2-7; D not certain. The CDR3 totals 12 residues. Trimming pared 7 bases from V and 0 bases from J, leaving 6 bases between. The germline V gene has CDR1 KGHDR and CDR2 SFDVKD. CDR3 sequence: CATSGPSYEQYF. The CDR3 DNA reads TGTGCCACCAGCGGACCCTCCTACGAGCAGTACTTC.

The chain recombines TRBV20-1 with TRBJ2-1, with a tentative D call TRBD2 (5 bases). This CDR3 spans 16 amino acids. V was trimmed by 1 base and J by 0 bases, leaving 13 bases between them. Germline V gives CDR1 DFQATT, CDR2 SNEGSKA (reference sequence). This CDR3 reads CSARAHGESSYNEQFF. The CDR3 nucleotides are TGCAGTGCTAGAGCCCATGGGGAGAGCTCCTACAATGAGCAGTTCTTC.

This clonotype was picked up many times. The DNA of the CDR3 is TGCAGTGCTATGTCGGCGACTAGCGGGAGGATTTCCTACAATGAGCAGTTCTTC. It yields the protein CSAMSATSGRISYNEQFF. J is TRBJ2-1 and V is TRBV20-1; 13 bases line up with TRBD2. This CDR3 spans 18 amino acids. CDR1 and CDR2 from the germline V gene are DFQATT and SNEGSKA (reference sequence). V was clipped by 4 bases and J by 1 base; unmatched bases: 10.

This clonotype was found many times. The J gene is TRBJ1-2, the V gene TRBV2; D is unresolved. Germline CDR1 is SNHLY and CDR2 is FYNNEI. V was pared by 3 bases and J by 12 bases, with 14 bases between. This CDR3 spans 12 amino acids. CDR3 coding DNA: TGTGCCAGCAGTGAGATGGGAGAAGGGCACACCTTC. As protein: CASSEMGEGHTF.

V and J are TRBV6-2 or TRBV6-3 and TRBJ1-3; TRBD1 agrees at 8 bases. V shed 6 bases and J 1 base; nucleotides not matched to a gene: 2. Germline CDR1 reads MNHEY; CDR2 reads SVGEGT. This CDR3 is 14 amino acids long. CDR3 sequence (DNA): TGTGCCAGCAGGACAGGGGTTTCTGGAAACACCATATATTTT. Translating gives CASRTGVSGNTIYF.

This clonotype was picked up many times. The chain joins TRBV3-1 to TRBJ1-1; D remains ambiguous. Trimming removed 5 bases from V and 5 bases from J, with 12 bases in between. This CDR3 has 13 amino acids. Germline CDR1 reads LGHDT; CDR2 reads YNNKEL (reference sequence). The CDR3 spells CASSERMRTEAFF. The CDR3 DNA reads as TGTGCCAGCAGCGAAAGGATGAGGACTGAAGCTTTCTTT. Full variable domain (outside the CDR3, taken from reference TRBV3-1 and TRBJ1-1): DTAVSQTPKYLVTQMGNDKSIKCEQNLGHDTMYWYKQDSKKFLKIMFSYNNKELIINETVPNRFSPKSPDKAHLNLHINSLELGDSAVYFCASSERMRTEAFFGQGTRLTVV.

This clonotype was seen many times. The chain employs TRBV3-1 and TRBJ2-1, with TRBD2 matching over 9 bases. CDR1 LGHDT and CDR2 YNNKEL come from the germline V gene (reference sequence). The CDR3 has 15 residues. V trimming: 0 bases; J trimming: 6 bases; junction bases outside the gene matches: 3. In DNA, the CDR3 is TGTGCCAGCAGCCAAGATACACTAGCGGGCAATGAGCAGTTCTTC. Its translation: CASSQDTLAGNEQFF.

This clonotype was observed at least ten times. The chain combines TRBV3-1 with TRBJ2-3, with 9 bases matching TRBD1. The CDR3 length is 15 residues. CDR1 is LGHDT and CDR2 is YNNKEL in the germline V gene (reference sequence). V was clipped by 2 bases and J by 4 bases; unmatched bases: 4. The chain's CDR3 is CASSQRRTGADTQYF. CDR3 bases: TGTGCCAGCAGCCAAAGGCGGACAGGGGCAGATACGCAGTATTTT.

This clonotype was seen at least ten times. CDR3 protein: CASSIDWVSRNQPQHF. Here the CDR3 DNA reads TGTGCCAGTAGTATAGATTGGGTCTCTCGCAATCAGCCCCAGCATTTT. This chain links TRBV19 with TRBJ1-5; no reliable D call. This CDR3 is built from 16 residues. The V gene lost 0 bases and the J gene lost 2 bases, with 11 bases spanning the gap. The V gene's germline CDR1 is LNHDA and CDR2 SQIVND (reference sequence).

Many counts were recorded for this clonotype. V gene TRBV28 combines with J gene TRBJ1-3; D is uncertain. V was shortened by 6 bases and J by 4 bases, with 7 bases between the two germline ends. Per the germline V gene, CDR1 is MDHEN and CDR2 is SYDVKM. This CDR3 comprises 12 residues. The CDR3 coding sequence is TGTGCCAGCAGAATATCAGGAAACACCATATATTTT. It translates to CASRISGNTIYF. Drawing the rest from reference TRBV28 and TRBJ1-3, the complete variable domain is DVKVTQSSRYLVKRTGEKVFLECVQDMDHENMFWYRQDPGLGLRLIYFSYDVKMKEKGDIPEGYSVSREKKERFSLILESASTNQTSMYLCASRISGNTIYFGEGSWLTVV.

In its sample, this clonotype was seen many times. The chain has TRBV7-9 and TRBJ2-4, with D possibly matching TRBD2 (5 bases). The CDR3 consists of 13 residues. Germline V gene data show CDR1 as SEHNR and CDR2 as FQNEAQ (reference sequence). The V end was cut by 1 base, the J end by 4 bases, with 5 bases between. The CDR3 sequence: CASSLGGKNIQYF. The CDR3 bases are TGTGCCAGCAGCTTAGGAGGGAAAAACATTCAGTACTTC.

This clonotype has at least ten counts. This chain uses TRBV4-3 with TRBJ2-2; no firm D call. This CDR3 is 13 amino acids long. V was shortened by 0 bases and J by 5 bases, with 4 bases between the two germline ends. CDR1 and CDR2 (germline): LGHNA, YSLEER. CDR3 DNA sequence: TGCGCCAGCAGCCAAGATGGAACCGGGGAGCTGTTTTTT. Translated, it gives CASSQDGTGELFF.

The genes are TRBV9 and TRBJ2-7; D tentatively fits TRBD1 or TRBD2 (5 bases each). Germline V gene data show CDR1 as SGDLS and CDR2 as YYNGEE. This CDR3 is built from 14 residues. V was clipped by 0 bases and J by 0 bases, with 7 bases between them. CDR3 DNA sequence: TGTGCCAGCAGCGTAGGGGGGAACTCCTACGAGCAGTACTTC. Protein product: CASSVGGNSYEQYF. Drawing the rest from reference TRBV9 and TRBJ2-7, the complete variable domain is DSGVTQTPKHLITATGQRVTLRCSPRSGDLSVYWYQQSLDQGLQFLIQYYNGEERAKGNILERFSAQQFPDLHSELNLSSLELGDSALYFCASSVGGNSYEQYFGPGTRLTVT.

The CDR3 bases are TGTGCCAGTAGTATTGCAGCGAGCTCTGGGGCCAACGTCCTGACTTTC. Translating gives CASSIAASSGANVLTF. The V gene is TRBV19, the J gene TRBJ2-6; D is uncertain. Germline values: CDR1 LNHDA, CDR2 SQIVND (reference sequence). The ends were cut back, 3 bases at V and 0 bases at J, with 9 bases in the middle. CDR3 length equals 16 residues.

The chain carries TRBV6-2 or TRBV6-3 and TRBJ2-2; the D gene is possibly TRBD2 (6 bases). The CDR3 spans 16 residues. Germline loops: CDR1 MNHEY, CDR2 SVGEGT. V was pared by 8 bases and J by 5 bases, with 21 bases between. CDR3 sequence reads: CASLPFWRDETGELFF. DNA for the CDR3: TGTGCCAGCCTTCCCTTCTGGCGGGACGAAACCGGGGAGCTGTTTTTT.

The rearrangement links TRBV4-3 to TRBJ1-2; 7 bases are a match to TRBD1. CDR3 size: 14 residues. CDR1 and CDR2 (germline): LGHNA, YSLEER. Unmatched junction bases numbered 6, after V lost 4 bases and J lost 4 bases. The CDR3 loop is CASSRGGGSYGYTF. CDR3 sequence (DNA): TGCGCCAGCAGCCGGGGAGGGGGCAGCTATGGCTACACCTTC.

This clonotype has a count of ten or more. The chain has TRBV7-9 and TRBJ2-7; TRBD1 might be the D (6 bases). V lost 2 bases and J 2 bases, leaving 10 bases between the germline ends. The CDR3 spans 14 residues. Germline V gene data show CDR1 as SEHNR and CDR2 as FQNEAQ (reference sequence). CDR3 loop: CASSLKGQTYEQYF. The CDR3 bases are TGTGCCAGCAGCTTAAAGGGACAAACCTACGAGCAGTACTTC.

The sample holds a few counts of this clonotype. The V gene is TRBV19, the J gene TRBJ2-7, with 10 bases aligning to TRBD1. The CDR3 contains 13 residues. Germline CDR1 and CDR2: LNHDA and SQIVND (reference sequence). With 3 bases clipped from V and 6 bases from J, the junction kept 2 bases outside the gene matches. The DNA for the CDR3 is TGTGCCAGTAGTATTGACAGGGGGCGCGAGCAGTACTTC. Its translation is CASSIDRGREQYF. Combining the CDR3 with reference TRBV19 and TRBJ2-7 gives the whole variable domain DGGITQSPKYLFRKEGQNVTLSCEQNLNHDAMYWYRQDPGQGLRLIYYSQIVNDFQKGDIAEGYSVSREKKESFPLTVTSAQKNPTAFYLCASSIDRGREQYFGPGTRLTVT.